The clone carrying this T cell receptor beta chain was seen ten or more times. The target antigen is unknown. These data belong to a study of tumor and adjacent non-tumor tissue in lung cancer. Background on the study: Samples averaged approximately 3.9 million productive TCRbeta reads each.

The length of the CDR3 is 15 residues. Per the germline V gene, CDR1 is DFQATT and CDR2 is SNEGSKA (reference sequence). V lost 3 bases and J lost 4, with 18 bases in between. Points from the study as a whole: Tumor TCR diversity, when higher, was linked to shorter survival. Top 100 clones took a larger repertoire share in normal lung.

A modified ARM-PCR protocol with three rounds of nested PCR amplified TCRbeta. TCRdb processed the multiplex PCR reads anew with MiXCR; each CDR3 protein has one entry. The sample consists of about 70,000 distinct CDR3 sequences, around 78% of them appearing once. RNA was extracted from bulk tissue without any cell sorting. Between August and November 2014, newly diagnosed, chemotherapy-naive lung cancer patients underwent thoracic surgery in China. The chain uses TRBV20-1 and TRBJ2-5, with D perhaps given as TRBD1 or TRBD2 (6 bases each). The receptor comes from a man aged 55 to 70 with non-small cell lung cancer. The specimen sequenced was lung tumor tissue. CDR3 residues: CSARSRGDVIETQYF. For the CDR3, the DNA is TGCAGTGCTAGGTCGAGGGGGGACGTCATAGAGACCCAGTACTTC.